These 10 T cell receptor beta chains came from one sample sequenced in a study of high-grade serous ovarian cancer treatment subgroups. The tumor samples were collected prior to definitive surgery or chemotherapy. TCRdb keeps only in-frame clones here, not all; method: immunoSEQ multiplex PCR. The data contain fewer than 35,000 clones, around 84% of them seen just once; the ten biggest clones take up 2.1%. The material sequenced was tumor tissue. Every receptor here comes from a human donor with high-grade serous ovarian cancer.

V usage is TRBV20-1 and J usage is TRBJ1-2, with D unresolved. This CDR3 is built from 11 residues. The V end lost 6 bases, the J end lost 7 bases, and 12 bases lay between the germline ends. Germline lookup yields CDR1 DFQATT and CDR2 SNEGSKA (reference sequence). CDR3 residues: CSAAPRSGYTF. CDR3 coding DNA: TGCAGTGCGGCCCCCCGAAGTGGCTACACCTTC.

CDR3 coding DNA: TGTGCCTGGAGCGTGAGAAATAGCAATCAGCCCCAGCATTTT. Protein sequence: CAWSVRNSNQPQHF. This chain links TRBV30 with TRBJ1-5, with no clear D. The CDR3 contains 14 residues. The germline V gene encodes CDR1 GTSNPN and CDR2 SVGIG (reference sequence). The ends were cut back, 3 bases at V and 0 bases at J, with 9 bases in the middle. The full variable domain, in which reference TRBV30 and TRBJ1-5 provide the parts outside the CDR3, is SQTIHQWPATLVQPVGSPLSLECTVEGTSNPNLYWYRQAAGRGLQLLFYSVGIGQISSEVPQNLSASRPQDRQFILSSKKLLLSDSGFYLCAWSVRNSNQPQHFGDGTRLSIL.

This chain links TRBV6-1 with TRBJ1-3; D ambiguous. The CDR3 is made up of 13 amino acids. Trimming stripped 8 bases from V and 4 bases from J, with 12 bases between. Per the germline V gene, CDR1 is MNHNS and CDR2 is SASEGT. CDR3 DNA: TGTGCCAGCGCGGGAGCGCGAGGAAACACCATATATTTT. It codes for CASAGARGNTIYF.

The chain employs TRBV10-3 and TRBJ2-3; 7 positions agree with TRBD2. This CDR3 is 18 amino acids long. Trimming removed 3 bases from V and 3 bases from J; junction bases left unmatched: 15. The germline V gene encodes CDR1 ENHRY and CDR2 SYGVKD. CDR3 residues: CAISDGGEGGRETDTQYF. In DNA form, the CDR3 reads TGTGCCATCAGTGATGGGGGAGAGGGCGGGAGAGAGACAGATACGCAGTATTTT.

V and J are TRBV11-2 and TRBJ1-4; D uncertain. The V gene's germline CDR1 is SGHAT and CDR2 FQNNGV. V was trimmed by 0 bases and J by 0 bases, leaving 11 bases between them. This CDR3 contains 17 residues. The CDR3 DNA follows: TGTGCCAGCAGCTTAGATCGACGGAGCTCAACTAATGAAAAACTGTTTTTT. It encodes CASSLDRRSSTNEKLFF.

This chain joins TRBV7-9 and TRBJ2-5; perhaps D is TRBD1 or TRBD2 (6 bases each). Germline CDR1 and CDR2: SEHNR and FQNEAQ (reference sequence). V was pared by 5 bases and J by 7 bases, with 17 bases between. This CDR3 has 14 amino acids. CDR3 nucleotides: TGTGCCAGCAGCCCGAGGGGGGTCGAGGGGACCCAGTACTTC. This encodes CASSPRGVEGTQYF. The full variable domain, in which reference TRBV7-9 and TRBJ2-5 provide the parts outside the CDR3, is DTGVSQNPRHKITKRGQNVTFRCDPISEHNRLYWYRQTLGQGPEFLTYFQNEAQLEKSRLLSDRFSAERPKGSFSTLEIQRTEQGDSAMYLCASSPRGVEGTQYFGPGTRLLVL.

This chain joins TRBV6-4 and TRBJ1-1; 7 bases agree with TRBD1. Germline trimming cut 5 bases from V and 7 bases from J; bases unmatched to any gene: 7. The CDR3 has 13 amino acids. Germline CDR1 reads MRHNA; CDR2 reads SNTAGT. The CDR3 sequence: CASSPYGDSEAFF. The CDR3 coding sequence is TGTGCCAGCAGTCCCTACGGGGACAGTGAAGCTTTCTTT.

The chain links TRBV2 to TRBJ2-5; no reliable D call. The J call may not be correct, given that the DNA end is closer to TRBJ2-7. The germline V gene has CDR1 SNHLY and CDR2 FYNNEI. CDR3 length: 14 amino acids. The CDR3 bases are TGTGCCAGCAGTGAAGGGGCAACTACCCTCGAGCAGTACTTC. It is translated as CASSEGATTLEQYF.

This chain links TRBV2 with TRBJ2-7, with TRBD2 matching 14 bases. The CDR3 is made up of 16 amino acids. CDR1 SNHLY and CDR2 FYNNEI come from the germline V gene. Trimming removed 6 bases from V and 1 base from J; junction bases left unmatched: 5. The CDR3 DNA sequence: TGTGCCAGCAGCGGGACTAGCGGGAGATTGTCCTACGAGCAGTACTTC. Its protein is CASSGTSGRLSYEQYF. Together with reference TRBV2 and TRBJ2-7, the CDR3 gives the full variable domain: EPEVTQTPSHQVTQMGQEVILRCVPISNHLYFYWYRQILGQKVEFLVSFYNNEISEKSEIFDDQFSVERPDGSNFTLKIRSTKLEDSAMYFCASSGTSGRLSYEQYFGPGTRLTVT.

The gene calls are TRBV28 and TRBJ2-5, with 11 bases aligning to TRBD2. CDR3 length: 14 amino acids. The V and J ends lost 7 bases and 5 bases, in that order; junction bases with no gene match: 6. Germline V CDR1 and CDR2: MDHEN, SYDVKM. CDR3 nucleotides: TGTGCCAGCATCCTAGCGGGAGGTGGGGAGACCCAGTACTTC. Translated, it gives CASILAGGGETQYF.